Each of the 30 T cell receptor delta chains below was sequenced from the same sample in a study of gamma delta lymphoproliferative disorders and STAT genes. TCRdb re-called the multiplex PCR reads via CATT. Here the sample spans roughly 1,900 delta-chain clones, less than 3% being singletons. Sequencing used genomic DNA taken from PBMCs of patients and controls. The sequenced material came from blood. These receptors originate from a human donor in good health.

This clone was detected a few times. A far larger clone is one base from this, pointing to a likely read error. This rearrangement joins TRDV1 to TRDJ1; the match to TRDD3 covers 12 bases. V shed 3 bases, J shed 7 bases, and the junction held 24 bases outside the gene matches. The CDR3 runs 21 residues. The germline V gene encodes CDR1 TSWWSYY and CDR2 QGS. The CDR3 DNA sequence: TGTGCTCTTGGGGAGATGAGTCCCGAGTACTGGGGGATACTCTATCCCGGTAAACTCATCTTT. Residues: CALGEMSPEYWGILYPGKLIF.

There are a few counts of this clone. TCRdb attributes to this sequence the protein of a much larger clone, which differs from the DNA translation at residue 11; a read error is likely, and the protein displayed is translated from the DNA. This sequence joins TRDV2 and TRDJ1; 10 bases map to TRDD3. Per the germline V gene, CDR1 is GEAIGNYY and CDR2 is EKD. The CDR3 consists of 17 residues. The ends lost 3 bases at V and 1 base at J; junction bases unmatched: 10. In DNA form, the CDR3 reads TGTGCCTGTGACCCCTTGGGGGATACCGGGAGCACCGATAAACTCATCTTT. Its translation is CACDPLGDTGSTDKLIF.

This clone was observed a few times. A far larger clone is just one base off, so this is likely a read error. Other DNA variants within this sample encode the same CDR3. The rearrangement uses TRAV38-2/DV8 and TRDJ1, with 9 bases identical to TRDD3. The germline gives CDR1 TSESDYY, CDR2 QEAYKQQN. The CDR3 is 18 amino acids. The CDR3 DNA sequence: TGTGCTTATCAGGGGGATACATTGTTCCCTCCTTACACTGATAAACTCATCTTT. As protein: CAYQGDTLFPPYTDKLIF.

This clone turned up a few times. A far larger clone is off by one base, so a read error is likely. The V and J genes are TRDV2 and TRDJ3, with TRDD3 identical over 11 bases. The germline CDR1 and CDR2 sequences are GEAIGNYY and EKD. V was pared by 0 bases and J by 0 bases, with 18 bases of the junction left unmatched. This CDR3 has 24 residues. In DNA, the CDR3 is TGTGCCTGTGACACCGTTCGCCTGGGGGATACCGAAACGCTAAGCTCCTGGGACACCCGACAGATGTTTTTC. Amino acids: CACDTVRLGDTETLSSWDTRQMFF.

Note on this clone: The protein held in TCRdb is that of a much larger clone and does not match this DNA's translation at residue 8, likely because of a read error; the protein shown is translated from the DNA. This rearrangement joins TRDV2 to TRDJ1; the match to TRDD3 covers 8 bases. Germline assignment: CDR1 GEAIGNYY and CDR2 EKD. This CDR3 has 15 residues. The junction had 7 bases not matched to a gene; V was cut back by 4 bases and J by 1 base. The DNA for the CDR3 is TGTGCCTGTGAGGCTGGGGGACGGGTCACCGATAAACTCATCTTT. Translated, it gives CACEAGGRVTDKLIF.

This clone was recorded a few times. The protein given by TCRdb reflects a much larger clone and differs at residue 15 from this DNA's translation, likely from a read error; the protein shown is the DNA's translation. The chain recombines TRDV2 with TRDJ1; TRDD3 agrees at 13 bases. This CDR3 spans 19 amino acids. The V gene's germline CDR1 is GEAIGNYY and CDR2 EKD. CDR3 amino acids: CACDTLVLGDTHYTNKLIF. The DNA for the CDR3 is TGTGCCTGTGACACCTTAGTACTGGGGGATACGCATTACACCAATAAACTCATCTTT.

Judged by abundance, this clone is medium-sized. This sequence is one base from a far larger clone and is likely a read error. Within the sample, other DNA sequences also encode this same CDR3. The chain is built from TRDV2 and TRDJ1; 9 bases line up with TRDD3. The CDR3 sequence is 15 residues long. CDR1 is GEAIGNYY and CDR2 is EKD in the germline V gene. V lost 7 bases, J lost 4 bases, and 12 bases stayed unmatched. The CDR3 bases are TGTGCCTGCGCAGGGCTGGGGGATGGGAACGATAAACTCATCTTT. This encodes CACAGLGDGNDKLIF.

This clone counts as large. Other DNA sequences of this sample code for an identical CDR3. The CDR3 DNA reads as TGTGCCTGTGACAGACTGGGGGATCGTGCTACCGATAAACTCATCTTT. It translates to CACDRLGDRATDKLIF. The chain employs TRDV2 and TRDJ1; the match to TRDD3 covers 10 bases. The junction had 7 bases not matched to a gene; V was cut back by 2 bases and J by 2 bases. The CDR3 sequence is 16 residues long. The germline gives CDR1 GEAIGNYY, CDR2 EKD.

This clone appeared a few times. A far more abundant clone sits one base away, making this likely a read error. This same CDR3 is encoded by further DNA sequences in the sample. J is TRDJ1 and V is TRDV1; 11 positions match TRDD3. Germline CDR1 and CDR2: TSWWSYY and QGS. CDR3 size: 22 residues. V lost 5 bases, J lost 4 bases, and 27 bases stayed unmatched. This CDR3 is CALGTPYRGILGDRPPGDKLIF. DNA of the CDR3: TGTGCTCTTGGGACCCCCTACCGAGGTATACTGGGGGATAGGCCTCCGGGCGATAAACTCATCTTT.

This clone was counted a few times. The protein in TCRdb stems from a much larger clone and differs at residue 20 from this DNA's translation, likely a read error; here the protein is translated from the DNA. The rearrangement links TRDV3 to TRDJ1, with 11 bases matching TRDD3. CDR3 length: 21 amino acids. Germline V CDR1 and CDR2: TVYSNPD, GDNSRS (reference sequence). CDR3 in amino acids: CAFFPPTLKYWGIRLTDKLTF. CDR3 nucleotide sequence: TGTGCCTTTTTCCCTCCTACGTTGAAGTACTGGGGGATAAGGCTGACCGATAAACTCACCTTT.

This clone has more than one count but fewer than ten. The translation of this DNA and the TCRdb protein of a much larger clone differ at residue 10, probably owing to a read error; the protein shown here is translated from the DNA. CDR3 loop: CALGEMGNREYGADKLIF. CDR3 sequence (DNA): TGTGCTCTTGGGGAAATGGGAAACCGGGAATACGGCGCCGATAAACTCATCTTT. This chain uses TRDV1 with TRDJ1; possible D gene TRDD3, 5 bases. This CDR3 contains 18 residues. Germline lookup yields CDR1 TSWWSYY and CDR2 QGS. Trimming cost V 2 bases and J 3 bases, with 22 bases left between them.

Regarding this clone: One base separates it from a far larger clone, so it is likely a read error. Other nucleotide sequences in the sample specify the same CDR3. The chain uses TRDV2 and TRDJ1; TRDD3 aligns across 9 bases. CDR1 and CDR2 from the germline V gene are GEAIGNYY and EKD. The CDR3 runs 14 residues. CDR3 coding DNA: TGTGCCTGCGACAGCCTGGGGGATGCCGATAAACTCATCTTT. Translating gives CACDSLGDADKLIF.

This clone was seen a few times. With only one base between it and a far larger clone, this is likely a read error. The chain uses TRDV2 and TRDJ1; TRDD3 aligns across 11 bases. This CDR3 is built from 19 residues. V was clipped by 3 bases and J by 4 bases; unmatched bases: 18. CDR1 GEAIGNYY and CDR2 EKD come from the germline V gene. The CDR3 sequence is CACDAPTWGIPVSVDKLIF. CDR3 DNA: TGTGCCTGTGACGCCCCCACCTGGGGGATACCCGTTAGTGTCGATAAACTCATCTTT.

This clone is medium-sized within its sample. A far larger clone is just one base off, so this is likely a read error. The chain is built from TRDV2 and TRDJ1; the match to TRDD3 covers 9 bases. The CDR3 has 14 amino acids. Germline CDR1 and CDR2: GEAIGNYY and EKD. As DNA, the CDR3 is TGTGCCTGTGACATACTGGGGGACACCGATAAACCCATCTTT. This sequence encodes CACDILGDTDKPIF.

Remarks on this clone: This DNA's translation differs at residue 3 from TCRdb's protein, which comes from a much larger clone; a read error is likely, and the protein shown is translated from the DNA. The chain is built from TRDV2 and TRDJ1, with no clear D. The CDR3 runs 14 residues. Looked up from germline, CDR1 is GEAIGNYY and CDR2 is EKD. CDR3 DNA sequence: TGTGCCCGTGACGAAAAACTCTCCACCGATAAACTCATCTTT. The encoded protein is CARDEKLSTDKLIF.

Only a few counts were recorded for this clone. In DNA form, the CDR3 reads TGTGCCTGTGACACCGCGGGGGACCGCGATAAACTCATCTTT. Amino acids: CACDTAGDRDKLIF. This chain links TRDV2 with TRDJ1, with D tentatively TRDD3 (6 bases). The CDR3 runs 14 residues. The ends were cut back, 0 bases at V and 4 bases at J, with 11 bases in the middle. From germline, CDR1 is GEAIGNYY and CDR2 EKD.

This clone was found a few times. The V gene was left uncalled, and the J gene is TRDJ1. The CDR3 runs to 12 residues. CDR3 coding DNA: TGTGCTTCATTGATAGGCACCGATAAACTCATCTTT. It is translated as CASLIGTDKLIF.

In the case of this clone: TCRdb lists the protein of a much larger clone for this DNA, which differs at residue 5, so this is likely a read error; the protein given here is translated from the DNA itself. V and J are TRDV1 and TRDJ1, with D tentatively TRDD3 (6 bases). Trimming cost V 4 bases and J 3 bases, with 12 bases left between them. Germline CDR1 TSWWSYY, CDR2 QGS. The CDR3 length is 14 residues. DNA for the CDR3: TGTGCTCTTGGGGCCGCCGGGGGAGCCGATAAACTCATCTTT. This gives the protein CALGAAGGADKLIF.

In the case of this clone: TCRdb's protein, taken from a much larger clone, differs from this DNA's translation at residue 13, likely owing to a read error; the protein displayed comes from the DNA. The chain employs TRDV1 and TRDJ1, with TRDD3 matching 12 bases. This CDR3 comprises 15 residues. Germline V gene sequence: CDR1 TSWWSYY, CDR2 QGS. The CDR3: CALGVLLGDTDKRIF. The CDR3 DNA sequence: TGTGCTCTTGGGGTCCTACTGGGGGATACCGATAAACGCATCTTT.

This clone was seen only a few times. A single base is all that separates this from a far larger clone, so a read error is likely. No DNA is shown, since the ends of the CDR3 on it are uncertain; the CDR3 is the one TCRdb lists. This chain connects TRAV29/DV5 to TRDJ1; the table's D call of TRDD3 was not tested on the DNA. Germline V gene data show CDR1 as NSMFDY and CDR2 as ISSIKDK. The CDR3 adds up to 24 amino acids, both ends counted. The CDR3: CSVLLCSERRPALLGGLYTDKLIF.

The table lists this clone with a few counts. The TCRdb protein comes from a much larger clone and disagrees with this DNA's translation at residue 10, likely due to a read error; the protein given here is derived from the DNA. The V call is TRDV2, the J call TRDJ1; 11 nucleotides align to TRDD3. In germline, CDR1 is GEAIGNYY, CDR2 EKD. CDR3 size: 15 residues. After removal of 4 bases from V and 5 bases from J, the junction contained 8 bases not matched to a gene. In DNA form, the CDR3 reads TGTGCCTGTGATAAGTTGGGGGATACGCGGGATAAACTCATCTTT. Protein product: CACDKLGDTRDKLIF.

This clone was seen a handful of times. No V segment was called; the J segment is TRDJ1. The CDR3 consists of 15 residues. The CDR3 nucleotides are TGTGCCTCCCTACAAGTACCGCAGTACACCGATAAACTCATCTTT. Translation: CASLQVPQYTDKLIF.

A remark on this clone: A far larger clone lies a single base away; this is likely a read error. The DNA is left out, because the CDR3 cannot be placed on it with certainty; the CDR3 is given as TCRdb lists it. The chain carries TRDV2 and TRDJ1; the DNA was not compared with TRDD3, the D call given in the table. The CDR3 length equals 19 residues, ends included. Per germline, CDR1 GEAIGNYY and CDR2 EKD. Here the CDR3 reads CACSSLEKGYDEYTDKLIF.

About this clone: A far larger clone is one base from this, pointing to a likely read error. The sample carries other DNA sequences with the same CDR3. The CDR3 region is CAAITPLSVLGDTRPDKLIF. The DNA for the CDR3 is TGTGCAGCAATAACCCCACTCTCCGTACTGGGGGATACACGACCCGATAAACTCATCTTT. V and J are TRAV29/DV5 and TRDJ1; 12 positions agree with TRDD3. Germline V lookup: CDR1 NSMFDY, CDR2 ISSIKDK. With 3 bases clipped from V and 3 bases from J, the junction kept 21 bases outside the gene matches. The CDR3 totals 20 residues.

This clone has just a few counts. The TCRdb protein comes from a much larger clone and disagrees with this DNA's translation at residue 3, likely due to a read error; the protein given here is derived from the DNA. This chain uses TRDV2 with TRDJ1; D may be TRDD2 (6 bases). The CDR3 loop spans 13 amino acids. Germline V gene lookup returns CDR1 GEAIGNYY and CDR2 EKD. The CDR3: CAYDSYCPDKLIF. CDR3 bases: TGTGCCTATGACTCCTACTGCCCCGATAAACTCATCTTT.

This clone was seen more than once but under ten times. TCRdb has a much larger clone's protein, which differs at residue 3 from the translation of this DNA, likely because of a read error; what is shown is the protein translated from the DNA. The CDR3 spells CARDLLGDLDKLIF. CDR3 DNA sequence: TGTGCCCGTGATCTACTGGGGGACCTCGATAAACTCATCTTT. This sequence joins TRDV2 and TRDJ1, with TRDD3 matching over 9 bases. Germline loops: CDR1 GEAIGNYY, CDR2 EKD. This CDR3 is built from 14 residues.

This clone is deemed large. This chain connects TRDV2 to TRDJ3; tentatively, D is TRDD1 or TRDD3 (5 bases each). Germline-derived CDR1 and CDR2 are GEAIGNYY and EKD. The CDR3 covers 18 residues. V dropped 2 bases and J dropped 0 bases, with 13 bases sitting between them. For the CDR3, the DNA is TGTGCCTGTGACAAGTTGGGGAATAGCTCCTGGGACACCCGACAGATGTTTTTC. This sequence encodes CACDKLGNSSWDTRQMFF.

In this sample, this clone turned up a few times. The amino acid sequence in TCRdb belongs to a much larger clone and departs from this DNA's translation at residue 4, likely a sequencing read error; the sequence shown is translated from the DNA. The CDR3: CACNPVGESDKLIF. CDR3 in DNA: TGTGCCTGTAACCCGGTGGGGGAATCCGATAAACTCATCTTT. This chain connects TRDV2 to TRDJ1; 7 nucleotides match TRDD3. Germline V gene lookup returns CDR1 GEAIGNYY and CDR2 EKD. The CDR3 covers 14 residues. V trimming: 6 bases; J trimming: 3 bases; junction bases outside the gene matches: 9.

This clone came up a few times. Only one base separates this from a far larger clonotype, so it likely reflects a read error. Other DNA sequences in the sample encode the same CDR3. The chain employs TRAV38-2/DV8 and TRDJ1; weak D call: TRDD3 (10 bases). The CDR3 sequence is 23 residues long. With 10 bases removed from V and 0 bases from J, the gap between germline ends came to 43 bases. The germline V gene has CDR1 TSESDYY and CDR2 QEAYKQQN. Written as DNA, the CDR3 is TGTGCTCATATAACAGTACCCCGCCTTCCTACTGTACTGGGGGATCGGGACACCGATAAACTCATCTTT. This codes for CAHITVPRLPTVLGDRDTDKLIF.

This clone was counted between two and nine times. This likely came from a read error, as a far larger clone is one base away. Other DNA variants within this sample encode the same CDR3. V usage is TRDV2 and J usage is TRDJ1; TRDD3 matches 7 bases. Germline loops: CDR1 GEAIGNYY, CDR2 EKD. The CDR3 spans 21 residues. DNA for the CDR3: TGTGCCTGCGACACCGTAAGTGGGGGAGCCCGGACCCACAAGTACACCGATAAACTCATCTTT. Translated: CACDTVSGGARTHKYTDKLIF.